The T cell receptor (beta chain) described here comes from a study of PD-1 blockade in classical Hodgkin lymphoma. Whole-study context: Patients got intravenous nivolumab 3 mg/kg every 2 weeks. Whole-study findings and limits: Exclusion removed patients who began nivolumab under 1 year after ASCT. Newly diagnosed and completely responding patients shared comparable baseline diversity.

Every patient was affected by relapse after autologous stem cell transplantation, while exposure to brentuximab vedotin was not uniform. Patients had relapsed/refractory classical Hodgkin lymphoma with complete response, partial response or progressive disease as best response. As concerns this clone: Its target is unknown.

Assay used: immunoSEQ multiplex PCR; TCRdb lists only in-frame clones, some missing. The table shows 40,000 or so clones, with over 60% occurring only once. The CDR3 runs 15 residues. Trimming at V came to 6 bases and at J to 3 bases, leaving 1 base not matched to a gene. The germline CDR1 and CDR2 sequences are LNHDA and SQIVND (reference sequence). V and J are TRBV19 and TRBJ2-3; 15 nucleotides align to TRBD2. The sequence was collected from a human donor with classical Hodgkin lymphoma. Sequenced here: peripheral blood mononuclear cells (PBMCs), sampled at baseline. CDR3 loop: CASRGTSGRTDTQYF. The CDR3 bases are TGTGCCAGTAGGGGGACTAGCGGGAGGACAGATACGCAGTATTTT.